Each of the 30 T cell receptor beta chains below was sequenced from the same sample in a study of shared clonotypes between healthy human individuals. The method was immunoSEQ multiplex PCR; TCRdb's version includes in-frame clones alone and lacks a portion of them. Of 550,000 to 750,000 clones detected, 95% to 96% appear once; the ten largest clones hold about 0.11%. Selected positively for CCR7 and CD45RO-negative, naive CD8 cells excluded terminally differentiated effector memory CD45RA+ cells. The specimen sequenced was naive CD8+ T cells sorted from blood. These receptors all come from a woman in her thirties in good health.

This rearrangement joins TRBV27 to TRBJ1-2; no clear D gene. Germline lookup yields CDR1 MNHEY and CDR2 SMNVEV (reference sequence). CDR3 length equals 14 residues. V dropped 2 bases and J dropped 1 base, with 8 bases sitting between them. CDR3 amino acids: CASSLRGYNYGYTF. DNA of the CDR3: TGTGCCAGCAGTTTACGGGGTTATAACTATGGCTACACCTTC.

CDR3 residues: CASPTSGSLNEQFF. For the CDR3, the DNA is TGTGCCAGTCCGACTAGCGGGAGTCTTAATGAGCAGTTCTTC. J is TRBJ2-1 and V is TRBV7-2, with 12 positions matching TRBD2. There are 14 residues in the CDR3. J was trimmed by 7 bases and V by 9 bases; bases with no gene match: 7. From germline, CDR1 is SGHTA and CDR2 FQGNSA. The full variable domain, completed using reference TRBV7-2 and TRBJ2-1, is GAGVSQSPSNKVTEKGKDVELRCDPISGHTALYWYRQSLGQGLEFLIYFQGNSAPDKSGLPSDRFSAERTGGSVSTLTIQRTQQEDSAVYLCASPTSGSLNEQFFGPGTRLTVL.

The gene calls are TRBV2 and TRBJ1-5; tentative D call: TRBD1 (5 bases). This CDR3 comprises 14 residues. V lost 3 bases to trimming and J lost 7 bases, with 13 bases between them. Germline CDR1 is SNHLY and CDR2 is FYNNEI. For the CDR3, the DNA is TGTGCCAGCAGTGACGACGAGGGGCGGCAGCCCCAGCATTTT. This codes for CASSDDEGRQPQHF.

The chain carries TRBV19 and TRBJ2-5; TRBD1 matches at 9 bases. Trimming at V came to 3 bases and at J to 2 bases, leaving 4 bases not matched to a gene. The CDR3 runs to 15 residues. In germline, CDR1 is LNHDA, CDR2 SQIVND (reference sequence). CDR3 amino acids: CASSIATGGQETQYF. For the CDR3, the DNA is TGTGCCAGTAGTATTGCGACAGGGGGTCAAGAGACCCAGTACTTC.

This rearrangement joins TRBV9 to TRBJ2-7, with 11 bases identical to TRBD2. Unmatched junction bases numbered 3, after V lost 0 bases and J lost 1 base. The CDR3 has 16 residues. The germline gives CDR1 SGDLS, CDR2 YYNGEE. This CDR3 reads CASSVGPSGGSYEQYF. As DNA, the CDR3 is TGTGCCAGCAGCGTAGGACCTAGCGGGGGGTCCTACGAGCAGTACTTC.

This chain connects TRBV28 to TRBJ2-7; TRBD2 aligns across 10 bases. Per germline, CDR1 MDHEN and CDR2 SYDVKM. V was pared by 3 bases and J by 2 bases, with 10 bases of the junction left unmatched. CDR3 size: 17 residues. The CDR3 DNA sequence: TGTGCCAGCAGTTTCCAGGGTTTGCTAGCGGGGGCCTACGAGCAGTACTTC. It yields the protein CASSFQGLLAGAYEQYF.

The rearrangement uses TRBV19 and TRBJ2-1; 11 nucleotides agree with TRBD1. J lost 10 bases, V lost 5 bases, and 7 bases had no gene match. Germline V gene lookup returns CDR1 LNHDA and CDR2 SQIVND (reference sequence). The CDR3 runs 14 residues. The CDR3 here is CASSVGQGAREQFF. The DNA for the CDR3 is TGTGCCAGTAGTGTAGGACAGGGGGCGCGGGAGCAGTTCTTC.

The chain combines TRBV10-3 with TRBJ1-3; no reliable D call. CDR1 is ENHRY, CDR2 SYGVKD, per germline. The CDR3 totals 16 residues. Trimming stripped 4 bases from V and 0 bases from J, with 13 bases between. The CDR3 DNA sequence: TGTGCCATCAGTGTAGGCAGTCGCCTCTCTGGAAACACCATATATTTT. Translated, it gives CAISVGSRLSGNTIYF.

The chain has TRBV28 and TRBJ1-5, with 7 bases that match TRBD1. J lost 1 base, V lost 3 bases, and 3 bases had no gene match. This CDR3 spans 15 amino acids. Looked up from germline, CDR1 is MDHEN and CDR2 is SYDVKM. Here the CDR3 DNA reads TGTGCCAGCAGTTTTGGGACAGTCAGCAATCAGCCCCAGCATTTT. Protein: CASSFGTVSNQPQHF.

This sequence joins TRBV27 and TRBJ2-5; the match to TRBD1 covers 10 bases. Germline V gene lookup returns CDR1 MNHEY and CDR2 SMNVEV (reference sequence). The CDR3 runs 15 residues. Unmatched junction bases numbered 5, after V lost 4 bases and J lost 3 bases. The CDR3 bases are TGTGCCAGCAGTTCCGTAGGGACAGGGGAAGAGACCCAGTACTTC. Its translation is CASSSVGTGEETQYF.

The chain joins TRBV4-1 to TRBJ2-7, with TRBD1 identical over 9 bases. Germline assignment: CDR1 MGHRA and CDR2 YSYEKL. CDR3 size: 14 residues. V lost 1 base, J lost 6 bases, and 4 bases stayed unmatched. Written as DNA, the CDR3 is TGCGCCAGCAGCCAAGGGGGGACAGGGATCGAGCAGTACTTC. Translated: CASSQGGTGIEQYF.

This chain links TRBV6-1 with TRBJ1-5; weak D call: TRBD1 (6 bases). The CDR3 consists of 15 residues. V gave up 4 bases and J gave up 3 bases, with 13 bases separating them. Germline V gene lookup returns CDR1 MNHNS and CDR2 SASEGT. The CDR3 coding sequence is TGTGCCAGCAGTGCTTCAGGGGACTACAATCAGCCCCAGCATTTT. Residues: CASSASGDYNQPQHF.

The chain has TRBV4-1 and TRBJ2-3; D unresolved. CDR1 is MGHRA and CDR2 is YSYEKL in the germline V gene. Trimming took off 0 bases at V and 6 bases at J, with 7 bases between the two ends. The CDR3 contains 13 residues. For the CDR3, the DNA is TGCGCCAGCAGCCAAGAGCGCCCCGATACGCAGTATTTT. Translation: CASSQERPDTQYF.

The chain carries TRBV14 and TRBJ2-7; D is possibly TRBD2 (5 bases). V was trimmed by 4 bases and J by 5 bases, leaving 33 bases between them. The CDR3 extends over 20 amino acids. From germline, CDR1 is SGHDN and CDR2 FVKESK. The CDR3 DNA reads TGTGCCAGCAGCCGTTCTATCCAGCATAGGGTTTTGAGGGAGTCGGACGAGCAGTACTTC. As protein: CASSRSIQHRVLRESDEQYF.

This rearrangement joins TRBV27 to TRBJ1-5; D remains ambiguous. Trimming removed 0 bases at V and 7 bases at J, with 13 bases between. Germline CDR1 is MNHEY and CDR2 is SMNVEV (reference sequence). The CDR3 contains 15 residues. The CDR3 is CASSLSPLLVQPQHF. CDR3 nucleotide sequence: TGTGCCAGCAGTTTATCCCCCCTGCTAGTACAGCCCCAGCATTTT.

This clone was counted once. The V and J genes are TRBV4-2 and TRBJ2-5; the D gene is possibly TRBD1 (6 bases). The closer fit of TRBJ2-7 to the DNA end suggests the J call may be wrong. Germline V gives CDR1 LGHNA, CDR2 YNFKEQ. CDR3 length: 15 residues. CDR3 bases: TGTGCCAGCAGCCAGGGGACATCATCAGACTACGAGCAGTACTTC. Its protein product is CASSQGTSSDYEQYF.

V is TRBV15 and J is TRBJ1-2; D unresolved. Trimming removed 2 bases at V and 0 bases at J, with 10 bases between. Per germline, CDR1 LNHNV and CDR2 YYDKDF (reference sequence). This CDR3 is 15 amino acids long. CDR3 region: CATSRYDGSNYGYTF. The CDR3 region has the DNA TGTGCCACCAGCAGATATGATGGATCTAACTATGGCTACACCTTC.

The J gene is TRBJ2-3, the V gene TRBV4-1; no reliable D call. The CDR3 loop spans 14 amino acids. Trimming took off 3 bases at V and 3 bases at J, with 10 bases between the two ends. Per germline, CDR1 MGHRA and CDR2 YSYEKL. CDR3 loop: CASSHGPGTDTQYF. CDR3 in DNA: TGCGCCAGCAGCCACGGACCTGGTACAGATACGCAGTATTTT.

This sequence joins TRBV13 and TRBJ1-1; D not resolved. This CDR3 is 16 amino acids long. From germline, CDR1 is PRHDT and CDR2 FYEKMQ (reference sequence). The V gene lost 5 bases and the J gene lost 1 base, with 17 bases spanning the gap. The CDR3 DNA reads as TGTGCCAGCAGCCCGGAGAATCCCCGGCGGAACACTGAAGCTTTCTTT. It encodes CASSPENPRRNTEAFF.

The gene calls are TRBV28 and TRBJ2-2; D call uncertain. The CDR3 extends over 15 amino acids. Germline CDR1 and CDR2: MDHEN and SYDVKM. The V gene lost 3 bases and the J gene lost 4 bases, with 12 bases spanning the gap. The CDR3, as DNA: TGTGCCAGCAGTTTTGTGGCGGCGCCCACCGGGGAGCTGTTTTTT. It encodes CASSFVAAPTGELFF. The variable domain in full, with the rest retrieved from reference TRBV28 and TRBJ2-2, is DVKVTQSSRYLVKRTGEKVFLECVQDMDHENMFWYRQDPGLGLRLIYFSYDVKMKEKGDIPEGYSVSREKKERFSLILESASTNQTSMYLCASSFVAAPTGELFFGEGSRLTVL.

The rearrangement uses TRBV7-8 and TRBJ2-7; no clear D gene. The V and J ends lost 5 bases and 2 bases respectively, with 10 bases between them. The CDR3 spans 13 residues. Germline CDR1 is SGHVS and CDR2 is FQNEAQ. The CDR3 here is CASSPEVAYEQYF. The CDR3 nucleotides read TGTGCCAGCAGCCCCGAGGTGGCCTACGAGCAGTACTTC.

This clone has only one observation. V usage is TRBV11-2 and J usage is TRBJ2-1, with 8 bases lining up with TRBD2. Trimming removed 1 base from V and 5 bases from J; junction bases left unmatched: 7. The germline gives CDR1 SGHAT, CDR2 FQNNGV. The CDR3 totals 16 residues. The CDR3 DNA sequence: TGTGCCAGCAGCTTAGGATTTAGCGGGGCGAACAATGAGCAGTTCTTC. Protein: CASSLGFSGANNEQFF.

This clone showed up just once. V gene TRBV19 combines with J gene TRBJ2-7; TRBD1 might be the D (6 bases). CDR3 length: 14 residues. Germline values: CDR1 LNHDA, CDR2 SQIVND (reference sequence). Trimming left V 5 bases short and J 2 bases short, with 13 bases between. CDR3 coding DNA: TGTGCCAGTAGTCGCCGGGACAAGACCTACGAGCAGTACTTC. This translates into CASSRRDKTYEQYF.

The V call is TRBV9, the J call TRBJ2-7; tentatively, D is TRBD1 (5 bases). The V and J ends lost 1 base and 3 bases respectively, with 11 bases between them. Germline V lookup: CDR1 SGDLS, CDR2 YYNGEE. CDR3 length: 14 residues. CDR3 protein: CASSVKGDFYEQYF. Here the CDR3 DNA reads TGTGCCAGCAGCGTAAAAGGGGATTTCTACGAGCAGTACTTC.

This chain links TRBV2 with TRBJ2-7; 7 bases fit TRBD2. V trimming: 6 bases; J trimming: 4 bases; junction bases outside the gene matches: 9. Germline V gene sequence: CDR1 SNHLY, CDR2 FYNNEI. CDR3 length: 14 amino acids. CDR3 in amino acids: CASRVLAQLYEQYF. The CDR3 region has the DNA TGTGCCAGCAGGGTACTAGCGCAGTTATACGAGCAGTACTTC. The variable domain in full, completed from reference TRBV2 and TRBJ2-7, reads EPEVTQTPSHQVTQMGQEVILRCVPISNHLYFYWYRQILGQKVEFLVSFYNNEISEKSEIFDDQFSVERPDGSNFTLKIRSTKLEDSAMYFCASRVLAQLYEQYFGPGTRLTVT.

CDR3 sequence reads: CASSPGLASITDTQYF. DNA for the CDR3: TGTGCCAGCAGCCCGGGACTAGCTTCCATCACAGATACGCAGTATTTT. The V gene is TRBV7-9, the J gene TRBJ2-3; the match to TRBD2 covers 9 bases. Germline V gene sequence: CDR1 SEHNR, CDR2 FQNEAQ (reference sequence). CDR3 size: 16 residues. J gave up 2 bases and V 5 bases, and 8 bases lay outside the gene matches.

The chain links TRBV19 to TRBJ2-7, with D possibly matching TRBD2 (6 bases). Between the trimmed V and J ends, which lost 5 bases and 2 bases, there was a span of 28 bases. Germline CDR1 is LNHDA and CDR2 is SQIVND (reference sequence). The length of the CDR3 is 19 residues. CDR3 protein: CASSSLSGTLPFGAYEQYF. In DNA form, the CDR3 reads TGTGCCAGTAGTTCGCTCTCCGGGACTCTACCTTTTGGCGCCTACGAGCAGTACTTC.

The rearrangement uses TRBV6-5 and TRBJ2-2; no definite D call. From germline, CDR1 is MNHEY and CDR2 SVGAGI. The CDR3 has 13 amino acids. Trimming shortened V by 2 bases and J by 6 bases, and 7 bases separated the two germline ends. The CDR3 nucleotides are TGTGCCAGCAGTTACGTTAGCCCCGGGGAGCTGTTTTTT. Encoded protein: CASSYVSPGELFF.

The J gene is TRBJ2-1, the V gene TRBV10-1; D remains unclear. The CDR3 loop spans 13 amino acids. CDR1 is WNHNN, CDR2 SYGVQD, per germline (reference sequence). V was cut by 0 bases and J by 9 bases, with 9 bases left in between. The CDR3 spells CASSESSSLEQFF. The CDR3 DNA follows: TGCGCCAGCAGTGAGTCGTCGAGTCTTGAGCAGTTCTTC.

The chain carries TRBV11-2 and TRBJ2-1; no clear D gene. Between the trimmed V and J ends, which lost 1 base and 12 bases, there was a span of 10 bases. Germline V CDR1 and CDR2: SGHAT, FQNNGV. The CDR3 has 12 residues. The CDR3, as DNA: TGTGCCAGCAGCTTAGGCGGCGGAATGCAGTTCTTC. It yields the protein CASSLGGGMQFF.